The clone carrying this T cell receptor beta chain was counted a few times. The time point: peripheral blood 6 weeks after treatment start. The data stem from a study of PD-L1 blockade in urothelial cancer. Study-level information: Median blood clonality was roughly 0.088, with tens of thousands of unique TCRs.

Trimming took 3 bases from V and 0 from J, leaving 8 bases between them. CDR3 length equals 15 residues. The germline gives CDR1 SGHTA, CDR2 FQGNSA. Every PCR was spiked with synthetic TCR analog templates. Assay used: immunoSEQ multiplex PCR; TCRdb lists only in-frame clones, some missing. The data show around 46,000 clones, approximately 78% seen once. The sequence derives from a man aged 55-75 years with urothelial cancer. This rearrangement joins TRBV7-2 to TRBJ2-2; D is unclear. The starting material was PBMCs, obtained around atezolizumab (anti-PD-L1) treatment. The CDR3 DNA follows: TGTGCCAGCAGCTTGGGCACCTCGAACACCGGGGAGCTGTTTTTT. Its protein is CASSLGTSNTGELFF.